Sequencing of this TCR beta chain was carried out in a study of PD-L1 blockade in urothelial cancer. In the study overall: Bladder-origin urothelial cancer in males covered about 90% of the 29 patients.

This sample's time point: peripheral blood 6 weeks after treatment start. Patient disease was locally advanced or metastatic urothelial carcinoma. Each patient supplied 1 to 8 pretreatment and on-treatment samples. TCRdb's copy holds only in-frame clones and misses some; the assay was immunoSEQ multiplex PCR. Seen here are over 20,000 clones, under 95% observed once, and the top ten hold approximately 11%. This CDR3 has 11 residues. Germline values: CDR1 SGHTA, CDR2 FQGNSA. V was clipped by 4 bases and J by 10 bases, with 8 bases between them. The V call is TRBV7-2, the J call TRBJ2-1; no clear D. The sequences come from PBMCs, collected around atezolizumab (anti-PD-L1) treatment. This TCR derives from a woman aged 60-75 years with urothelial cancer. The DNA of the CDR3 is TGTGCCAGCAGCTCCCGGGTGGAGCAGTTCTTC. The encoded protein is CASSSRVEQFF.